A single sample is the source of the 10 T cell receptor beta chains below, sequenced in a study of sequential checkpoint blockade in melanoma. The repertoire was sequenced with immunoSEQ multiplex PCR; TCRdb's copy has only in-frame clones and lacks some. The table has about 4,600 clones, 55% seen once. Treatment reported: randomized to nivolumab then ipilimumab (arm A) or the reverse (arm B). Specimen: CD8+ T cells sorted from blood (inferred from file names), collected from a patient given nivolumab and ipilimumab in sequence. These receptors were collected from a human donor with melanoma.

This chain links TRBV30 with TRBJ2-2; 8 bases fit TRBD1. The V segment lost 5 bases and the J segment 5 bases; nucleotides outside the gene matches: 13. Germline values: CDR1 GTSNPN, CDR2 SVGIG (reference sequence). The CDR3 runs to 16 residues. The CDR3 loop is CAWGGAQGAWTGELFF. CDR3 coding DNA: TGTGCCTGGGGAGGAGCCCAGGGGGCATGGACCGGGGAGCTGTTTTTT.

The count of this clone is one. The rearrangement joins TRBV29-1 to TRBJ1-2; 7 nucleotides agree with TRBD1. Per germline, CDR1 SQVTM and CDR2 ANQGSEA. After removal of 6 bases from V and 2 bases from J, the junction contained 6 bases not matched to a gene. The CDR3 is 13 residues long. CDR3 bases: TGCAGCGTCCCCTCGACAGGGAACTATGGCTACACCTTC. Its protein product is CSVPSTGNYGYTF.

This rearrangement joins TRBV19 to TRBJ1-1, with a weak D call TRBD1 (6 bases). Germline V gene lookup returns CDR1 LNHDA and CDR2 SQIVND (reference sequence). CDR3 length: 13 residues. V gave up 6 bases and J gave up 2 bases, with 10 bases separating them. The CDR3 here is CASSPTGNTEAFF. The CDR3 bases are TGTGCCAGTAGCCCGACAGGCAACACTGAAGCTTTCTTT.

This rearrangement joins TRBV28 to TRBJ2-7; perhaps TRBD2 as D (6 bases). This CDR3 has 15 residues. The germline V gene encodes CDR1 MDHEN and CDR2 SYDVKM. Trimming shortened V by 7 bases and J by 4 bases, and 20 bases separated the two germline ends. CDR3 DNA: TGTGCCAGCACCCCATGGAGGGAGGAGGCTTACGAGCAGTACTTC. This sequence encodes CASTPWREEAYEQYF.

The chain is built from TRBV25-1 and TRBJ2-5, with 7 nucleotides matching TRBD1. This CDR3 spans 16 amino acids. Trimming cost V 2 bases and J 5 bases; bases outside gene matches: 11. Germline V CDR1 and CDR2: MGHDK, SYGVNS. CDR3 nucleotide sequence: TGTGCCAGCAGTGAAATTTGGACAGGCGGCGGGGAGACCCAGTACTTC. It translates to CASSEIWTGGGETQYF.

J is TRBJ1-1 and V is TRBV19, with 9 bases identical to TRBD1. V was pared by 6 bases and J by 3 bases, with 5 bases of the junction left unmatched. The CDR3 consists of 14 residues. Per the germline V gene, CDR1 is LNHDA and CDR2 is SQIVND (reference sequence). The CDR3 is CASSQGTGYTEAFF. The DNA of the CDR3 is TGTGCCAGTAGCCAAGGGACAGGGTACACTGAAGCTTTCTTT.

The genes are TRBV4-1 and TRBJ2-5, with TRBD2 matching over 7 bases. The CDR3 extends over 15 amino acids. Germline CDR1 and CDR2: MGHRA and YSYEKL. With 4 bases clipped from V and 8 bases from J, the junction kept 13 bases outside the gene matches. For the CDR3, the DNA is TGCGCCAGCAGCCCAAATGGGAAGCGGGAAACTACCCAGTACTTC. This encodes CASSPNGKRETTQYF.

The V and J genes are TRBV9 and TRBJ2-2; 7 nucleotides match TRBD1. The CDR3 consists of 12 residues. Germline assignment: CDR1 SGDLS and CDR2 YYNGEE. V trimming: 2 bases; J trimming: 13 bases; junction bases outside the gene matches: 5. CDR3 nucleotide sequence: TGTGCCAGCAGCGTGACAGGGAAGTTGCTGTTTTTT. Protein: CASSVTGKLLFF.

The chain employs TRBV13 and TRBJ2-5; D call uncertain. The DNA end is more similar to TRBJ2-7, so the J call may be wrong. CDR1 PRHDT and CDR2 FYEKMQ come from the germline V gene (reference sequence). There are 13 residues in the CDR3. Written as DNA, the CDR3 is TGTGCCAGCAGTTTGTCTTTAGCCTCCGAGCAGTACTTC. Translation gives CASSLSLASEQYF.

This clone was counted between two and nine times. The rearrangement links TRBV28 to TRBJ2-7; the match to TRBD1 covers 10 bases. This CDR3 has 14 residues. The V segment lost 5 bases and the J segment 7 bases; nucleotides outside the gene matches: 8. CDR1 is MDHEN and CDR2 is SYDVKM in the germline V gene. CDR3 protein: CASSPTGGKGEQYF. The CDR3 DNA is TGTGCCAGCAGTCCGACAGGGGGCAAGGGGGAGCAGTACTTC.